The 20 T cell receptor beta chains given below trace back to one sample, sequenced in a study of cytomegalovirus exposure and HLA in healthy donors. Use of 60 Vbeta and 13 Jbeta primers characterized the PCR. This table comes from immunoSEQ multiplex PCR, and its TCRdb copy is limited to in-frame clones, with some not included. The repertoire holds some 140,000 clones, with around 79% as singletons. Input material: PBMCs. The receptor source for this set is a woman in her forties or fifties in good health and CMV-seropositive.

This clone appeared once. The rearrangement uses TRBV7-8 and TRBJ1-5, with TRBD1 matching 7 bases. Germline V lookup: CDR1 SGHVS, CDR2 FQNEAQ. The V segment lost 5 bases and the J segment 2 bases; nucleotides outside the gene matches: 9. The CDR3 spans 16 residues. The CDR3 reads CASSHDRVGGNQPQHF. CDR3 bases: TGTGCCAGCAGCCACGACAGGGTGGGGGGCAATCAGCCCCAGCATTTT.

The sample holds a few counts of this clone. The chain is built from TRBV7-2 and TRBJ1-6, with D hard to call. V was clipped by 3 bases and J by 7 bases, with 4 bases between them. This CDR3 contains 12 residues. Germline assignment: CDR1 SGHTA and CDR2 FQGNSA. The CDR3: CASSFLNSPLHF. The CDR3, as DNA: TGTGCCAGCAGCTTTTTAAATTCACCCCTCCACTTT. Full variable domain (outside the CDR3, taken from reference TRBV7-2 and TRBJ1-6): GAGVSQSPSNKVTEKGKDVELRCDPISGHTALYWYRQSLGQGLEFLIYFQGNSAPDKSGLPSDRFSAERTGGSVSTLTIQRTQQEDSAVYLCASSFLNSPLHFGNGTRLTVT.

V gene TRBV5-1 combines with J gene TRBJ2-2; maybe TRBD2 (7 bases). Germline lookup yields CDR1 SGHRS and CDR2 YFSETQ. Trimming stripped 0 bases from V and 7 bases from J, with 16 bases between. The CDR3 covers 16 residues. CDR3 loop: CASSLAGGLGSGELFF. The CDR3 DNA reads as TGCGCCAGCAGCTTGGCCGGGGGGCTGGGCAGCGGGGAGCTGTTTTTT. The entire variable domain, with the rest obtained from reference TRBV5-1 and TRBJ2-2, is as follows: KAGVTQTPRYLIKTRGQQVTLSCSPISGHRSVSWYQQTPGQGLQFLFEYFSETQRNKGNFPGRFSGRQFSNSRSEMNVSTLELGDSALYLCASSLAGGLGSGELFFGEGSRLTVL.

The count of this clone is one. Other DNA sequences of this sample code for an identical CDR3. The V gene is TRBV7-3, the J gene TRBJ2-2; D possibly corresponds to TRBD1 (6 bases). CDR1 and CDR2 from the germline V gene are SGHTA and FQGTGA. V shed 6 bases and J shed 1 base, with 9 bases lying between them. The CDR3 has 14 amino acids. CDR3: CASSPDRNTGELFF. The CDR3 DNA reads as TGTGCCAGCAGTCCGGACAGGAACACCGGGGAGCTGTTTTTT.

This clone appeared once. The chain uses TRBV19 and TRBJ2-3; D unresolved. The CDR3 totals 14 residues. The V gene lost 5 bases and the J gene lost 2 bases, with 11 bases spanning the gap. Germline V gives CDR1 LNHDA, CDR2 SQIVND (reference sequence). The CDR3 sequence is CASSSRGVTDTQYF. In nucleotides, the CDR3 is TGTGCCAGTAGTTCCCGCGGAGTCACAGATACGCAGTATTTT.

The gene calls are TRBV30 and TRBJ2-2; TRBD1 matches at 9 bases. V shed 0 bases and J 6 bases; nucleotides not matched to a gene: 11. This CDR3 is built from 17 residues. Germline CDR1 is GTSNPN and CDR2 is SVGIG (reference sequence). The CDR3 loop reads CAWSVGTGRGVAGELFF. CDR3 coding DNA: TGTGCCTGGAGTGTAGGGACAGGGCGGGGAGTGGCCGGGGAGCTGTTTTTT.

The chain has TRBV7-9 and TRBJ2-7; tentative D call: TRBD2 (7 bases). Trimming took 1 base from V and 3 from J, leaving 10 bases between them. Germline loops: CDR1 SEHNR, CDR2 FQNEAQ (reference sequence). This CDR3 spans 14 amino acids. The CDR3 sequence: CASSLVGGGYEQYF. The CDR3 bases are TGTGCCAGCAGCTTAGTAGGGGGGGGCTACGAGCAGTACTTC. Full variable domain (remainder filled in from reference TRBV7-9 and TRBJ2-7): DTGVSQNPRHKITKRGQNVTFRCDPISEHNRLYWYRQTLGQGPEFLTYFQNEAQLEKSRLLSDRFSAERPKGSFSTLEIQRTEQGDSAMYLCASSLVGGGYEQYFGPGTRLTVT.

This chain connects TRBV7-6 to TRBJ2-7; 8 bases align to TRBD1. Per germline, CDR1 SGHVS and CDR2 FNYEAQ. The CDR3 consists of 15 residues. J gave up 3 bases and V 1 base, and 5 bases lay outside the gene matches. In DNA form, the CDR3 reads TGTGCCAGCAGCTTAGTCGGGACAGGTATCTACGAGCAGTACTTC. Encoded protein: CASSLVGTGIYEQYF.

This chain connects TRBV10-3 to TRBJ2-3; 8 positions match TRBD2. The CDR3 extends over 14 amino acids. CDR1 is ENHRY and CDR2 is SYGVKD in the germline V gene. The ends lost 6 bases at V and 1 base at J; junction bases unmatched: 3. The CDR3 DNA reads TGTGCCATCAGCAGTAGCGGGGGCACAGATACGCAGTATTTT. This gives the protein CAISSSGGTDTQYF.

This chain connects TRBV7-9 to TRBJ1-3; possible D gene TRBD1, 5 bases. Germline V CDR1 and CDR2: SEHNR, FQNEAQ (reference sequence). The CDR3 contains 14 residues. V gave up 7 bases and J gave up 7 bases, with 17 bases separating them. This CDR3 is CASTSGGSGNTIYF. CDR3 sequence (DNA): TGTGCCAGCACTTCGGGGGGGAGTGGGAACACCATATATTTT.

The chain carries TRBV6-6 and TRBJ2-7; possibly TRBD2 for D (6 bases). Between the trimmed V and J ends, which lost 0 bases and 2 bases, there was a span of 11 bases. The CDR3 is 15 amino acids. Germline V gene sequence: CDR1 MNHNY, CDR2 SVGAGI (reference sequence). CDR3 residues: CASSYSGGVTYEQYF. CDR3 DNA: TGTGCCAGCAGTTACTCAGGAGGGGTGACCTACGAGCAGTACTTC.

This chain joins TRBV5-8 and TRBJ2-3; 8 positions agree with TRBD2. CDR3 size: 17 residues. V trimming: 1 base; J trimming: 0 bases; junction bases outside the gene matches: 7. Germline V gives CDR1 SGHTS, CDR2 YDEGEE. CDR3 residues: CASSLRGGPSSTDTQYF. CDR3 bases: TGTGCCAGCAGCTTGCGGGGGGGGCCGTCTAGCACAGATACGCAGTATTTT. Drawing the rest from reference TRBV5-8 and TRBJ2-3, the complete variable domain is EAGVTQSPTHLIKTRGQQATLRCSPISGHTSVYWYQQALGLGLQFLLWYDEGEERNRGNFPPRFSGRQFPNYSSELNVNALELEDSALYLCASSLRGGPSSTDTQYFGPGTRLTVL.

The chain recombines TRBV2 with TRBJ1-4, with D perhaps matching TRBD1 (6 bases). The V gene's germline CDR1 is SNHLY and CDR2 FYNNEI. Trimming stripped 3 bases from V and 14 bases from J, with 19 bases between. The CDR3 has 14 amino acids. The CDR3 sequence is CASSDRGGGKRLFF. CDR3 in DNA: TGTGCCAGCAGTGACAGGGGCGGTGGGAAAAGGCTGTTTTTT.

The chain combines TRBV7-9 with TRBJ1-1, with D unclear. The germline V and J ends were trimmed by 2 bases and 3 bases, with 7 bases remaining between them. The CDR3 loop spans 13 amino acids. CDR1 is SEHNR and CDR2 is FQNEAQ in the germline V gene (reference sequence). The CDR3 nucleotides are TGTGCCAGCAGCTTATACTCCGACACTGAAGCTTTCTTT. Its translation: CASSLYSDTEAFF.

The table lists this clone with a few counts. Other DNA variants within this sample encode the same CDR3. V usage is TRBV5-1 and J usage is TRBJ2-3; 8 nucleotides agree with TRBD2. V shed 6 bases, J shed 0 bases, and the junction held 3 bases outside the gene matches. CDR1 SGHRS and CDR2 YFSETQ come from the germline V gene. This CDR3 spans 14 amino acids. The CDR3 protein is CASTRGGSTDTQYF. CDR3 bases: TGCGCCAGCACCCGGGGGGGAAGCACAGATACGCAGTATTTT. Full variable domain (missing parts from reference TRBV5-1 and TRBJ2-3): KAGVTQTPRYLIKTRGQQVTLSCSPISGHRSVSWYQQTPGQGLQFLFEYFSETQRNKGNFPGRFSGRQFSNSRSEMNVSTLELGDSALYLCASTRGGSTDTQYFGPGTRLTVL.

The genes are TRBV6-1 and TRBJ2-3; D is perhaps TRBD2 (6 bases). This CDR3 spans 14 amino acids. The V and J ends lost 7 bases and 8 bases respectively, with 19 bases between them. From germline, CDR1 is MNHNS and CDR2 SASEGT. This CDR3 is CASTPGEAQSTQYF. CDR3 nucleotide sequence: TGTGCCAGCACCCCCGGGGAGGCCCAAAGTACGCAGTATTTT.

The chain uses TRBV19 and TRBJ2-7; D perhaps matches TRBD2 (6 bases). This CDR3 contains 13 residues. Per the germline V gene, CDR1 is LNHDA and CDR2 is SQIVND (reference sequence). Trimming pared 1 base from V and 4 bases from J, leaving 8 bases between. CDR3 sequence reads: CASSIAGRYEQYF. CDR3 bases: TGTGCCAGTAGTATAGCAGGGAGGTACGAGCAGTACTTC.

The chain couples TRBV4-2 to TRBJ2-7, with D uncertain. The germline gives CDR1 LGHNA, CDR2 YNFKEQ. The CDR3 extends over 13 amino acids. The ends were cut back, 0 bases at V and 6 bases at J, with 9 bases in the middle. The CDR3 loop reads CASSQESAFEQYF. As DNA, the CDR3 is TGTGCCAGCAGCCAAGAGAGCGCCTTCGAGCAGTACTTC.

This clone was seen a handful of times. The chain links TRBV6-6 to TRBJ2-3, with TRBD2 matching 9 bases. The CDR3 contains 11 residues. Germline CDR1 reads MNHNY; CDR2 reads SVGAGI (reference sequence). The V and J ends lost 5 bases and 11 bases, in that order; junction bases with no gene match: 2. The chain's CDR3 is CASSLAGMQYF. The CDR3, as DNA: TGTGCCAGCAGTCTAGCGGGGATGCAGTATTTT.

For the CDR3, the DNA is TGTGCCAGCAGCTTGTTCCGTTCTGGAAACACCATATATTTT. It codes for CASSLFRSGNTIYF. This chain links TRBV5-6 with TRBJ1-3, with unresolved D. Trimming removed 1 base from V and 1 base from J, with 6 bases in between. From germline, CDR1 is SGHDT and CDR2 YYEEEE. The CDR3 has 14 residues.